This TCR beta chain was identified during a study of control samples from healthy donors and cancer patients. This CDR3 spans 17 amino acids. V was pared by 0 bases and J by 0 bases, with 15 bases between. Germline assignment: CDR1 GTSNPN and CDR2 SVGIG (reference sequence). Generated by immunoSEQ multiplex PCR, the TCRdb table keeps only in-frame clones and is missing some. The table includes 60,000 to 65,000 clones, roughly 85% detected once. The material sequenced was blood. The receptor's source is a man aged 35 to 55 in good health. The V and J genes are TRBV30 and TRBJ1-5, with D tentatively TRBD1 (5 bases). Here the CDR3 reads CAWSVSPGPYSNQPQHF. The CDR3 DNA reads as TGTGCCTGGAGTGTGTCCCCGGGACCCTATAGCAATCAGCCCCAGCATTTT.